This is a list of T cell receptor beta chains from one sample in a study of shared clonotypes between healthy human individuals. Produced via immunoSEQ multiplex PCR; TCRdb's table is partial and in-frame only. The repertoire holds fewer than 1 million clones, with around 96% as singletons. Sequenced input: naive CD8+ T cells sorted from blood. Receptors originate from a man aged 25-45 years in good health. The CDR3 runs from the conserved cysteine through the conserved F or W. The D gene is left open where the match is weak. A clone size is listed for some rows: how often the clone was seen (once, few, many), or a class if it is expanded.

d_gene	j_gene	abundance	v_gene	CDR3nt	CDR3aa
.	TRBJ2-1	.	TRBV7-9	TGTGCCACCTCGAGGACGGGAGCCCCGGATGAGCAGTTCTTC	CATSRTGAPDEQFF
TRBD2	TRBJ2-5	.	TRBV7-9	TGTGCCAGCAGCCTTCTAGCGGTTCAAGAGACCCAGTACTTC	CASSLLAVQETQYF
.	TRBJ1-1	.	TRBV27	TGTGCCAGCAGTCGGGTCGGCACTGAAGCTTTCTTT	CASSRVGTEAFF
.	TRBJ2-5	.	TRBV5-1	TGCGCCAGCAGCCAGCCTCTGAAAGAGACCCAGTACTTC	CASSQPLKETQYF
.	TRBJ2-7	once	TRBV20-1	TGCAGTGCTAAGAGGGGCGAGCAGTACTTC	CSAKRGEQYF
TRBD2	TRBJ2-1	.	TRBV29-1	TGCAGCGTTTTAGGACTAGTCGATGAGCAGTTCTTC	CSVLGLVDEQFF
TRBD2	TRBJ2-1	.	TRBV18	TGTGCCAGCTCACCGGGACTAGCGGGAGGGAGCTCCTACAATGAGCAGTTCTTC	CASSPGLAGGSSYNEQFF
.	TRBJ2-5	.	TRBV13	TGTGCCAGCAGCCCCGCTTACCAAGAGACCCAGTACTTC	CASSPAYQETQYF
.	TRBJ2-7	.	TRBV11-2	TGTGCCAGCAGCTTAGCCGGGGGACAGACCTACGAGCAGTACTTC	CASSLAGGQTYEQYF
TRBD1	TRBJ2-3	.	TRBV29-1	TGCAGCGTTGCCAAACAGGGGCTTAGCACAGATACGCAGTATTTT	CSVAKQGLSTDTQYF
TRBD2	TRBJ2-3	.	TRBV28	TGTGCCAGCAGTTTAACTAGCGGGAGAGTGAATACGCAGTATTTT	CASSLTSGRVNTQYF
.	TRBJ2-5	.	TRBV11-2	TGTGCCAGCAGCTTAGAGGGAGAGGGAGGCCGGGAGACCCAGTACTTC	CASSLEGEGGRETQYF
.	TRBJ2-1	.	TRBV29-1	TGCAGCGTTGAAGAGACTAGGAGTGAGCAGTTCTTC	CSVEETRSEQFF
.	TRBJ1-5	.	TRBV5-1	TGCGCCAGCAGCTTGACAGGAGGTAGCAATCAGCCCCAGCATTTT	CASSLTGGSNQPQHF
TRBD2	TRBJ2-7	.	TRBV10-2	TGCGCCAGCAGTGAGTCTGGGTCTAGCGGGAGAGAGCAGTACTTC	CASSESGSSGREQYF
TRBD1	TRBJ1-1	.	TRBV30	TGTGCCTGGAGTACGGCCCGACAGGGGTGGACTGAAGCTTTCTTT	CAWSTARQGWTEAFF
.	TRBJ2-7	.	TRBV7-2	TGTGCCAGCAGCTTAGGGGTTCGACAGGTGAGCTCCTACGAGCAGTACTTC	CASSLGVRQVSSYEQYF
TRBD2	TRBJ2-3	.	TRBV4-1	TGCGCCAGCAGCCCCGGGGCGCGGGAGCGGTTAGATACGCAGTATTTT	CASSPGARERLDTQYF
TRBD2	TRBJ2-3	.	TRBV4-1	TGCGCCAGCAGCCAATTCAGCGGGAGTGCAGATACGCAGTATTTT	CASSQFSGSADTQYF
TRBD2	TRBJ2-7	.	TRBV7-9	TGTGCCAGCAGCGCGCCCGGGGGGTCCTACGAGCAGTACTTC	CASSAPGGSYEQYF
.	TRBJ2-7	.	TRBV29-1	TGCAGCGTTGAAGGTCAGGACAATCCCTACGAGCAGTACTTC	CSVEGQDNPYEQYF
TRBD1	TRBJ1-2	.	TRBV28	TGTGCCAGCCCAAAGACCCCCTCCCAGGGTGATCCTCGACACAGGGGGCATGGCTACACCTTC	CASPKTPSQGDPRHRGHGYTF
TRBD2	TRBJ2-7	.	TRBV7-9	TGTGCCAGCACCCCTGTAGTCCCCGGCGGGAGGTCCGCCTACGAGCAGTACTTC	CASTPVVPGGRSAYEQYF
.	TRBJ2-2	.	TRBV5-5	TGTGCCAGCAGCGGGGGCCCCCGGGGGGCGAGCACCGGGGAGCTGTTTTTT	CASSGGPRGASTGELFF
.	TRBJ2-3	.	TRBV7-2	TGTGCCAGCAGCTCACACCCGAGGGGCACAGATACGCAGTATTTT	CASSSHPRGTDTQYF
.	TRBJ2-2	once	TRBV7-6	TGTGCCAGCAGCTTATTGGTCGACGGCGGGGAGCTGTTTTTT	CASSLLVDGGELFF
.	TRBJ2-7	few	TRBV25-1	TGTGCCAGCATTGGGGAGGGGGCCGTCTACGAGCAGTACTTC	CASIGEGAVYEQYF